Listed here are 21 T cell receptor beta chains from one sample, sequenced in a study of T-cell memory formation after mild COVID-19. One entry per CDR3 protein, called by TCRdb with MiXCR from the 5' RACE reads. The sample has hundreds of thousands of distinct CDR3 sequences; approximately 18% are singletons. Material for sequencing was PBMCs or a T cell subset sorted from them (not recorded which). These receptors were collected from an adult woman who had mild COVID-19 (a few samples of this study predate the infection). Cell type and time point are not known.

This clonotype was detected only a few times. V usage is TRBV12-3 or TRBV12-4 and J usage is TRBJ1-1, with 7 bases fitting TRBD1. This CDR3 spans 13 amino acids. The trim removed 2 bases at V and 7 bases at J, leaving 4 bases unmatched. Here the CDR3 DNA reads TGTGCCAGCAGTTTAAGAGGGGGCGGTGAAGCTTTCTTT. Protein sequence: CASSLRGGGEAFF.

The chain has TRBV2 and TRBJ2-2; maybe TRBD2 (6 bases). Trimming removed 2 bases at V and 0 bases at J, with 13 bases between. CDR3 length: 17 amino acids. Germline V CDR1 and CDR2: SNHLY, FYNNEI. CDR3 protein: CASSESTGETNTGELFF. CDR3 coding DNA: TGTGCCAGCAGTGAATCGACGGGAGAAACGAACACCGGGGAGCTGTTTTTT.

This clonotype was detected a few times. This chain uses TRBV10-3 with TRBJ2-7, with 8 nucleotides matching TRBD1. Germline trimming cut 0 bases from V and 5 bases from J; bases unmatched to any gene: 6. This CDR3 is 15 amino acids long. Germline assignment: CDR1 ENHRY and CDR2 SYGVKD. Here the CDR3 DNA reads TGTGCCATCAGTGAGTCGATGGCGGGACAGGACGAGCAGTACTTC. It is translated as CAISESMAGQDEQYF.

This clonotype was seen only a few times. The V gene is TRBV27, the J gene TRBJ1-6; TRBD1 is a possible D gene (5 bases). The V end was cut by 6 bases, the J end by 6 bases, with 15 bases between. The CDR3 length is 15 residues. CDR1 and CDR2 (germline): MNHEY, SMNVEV (reference sequence). CDR3 sequence: CASSPRGEVNSPLHF. DNA for the CDR3: TGTGCCAGCAGCCCGAGAGGGGAGGTTAATTCACCCCTCCACTTT.

The sample holds a few counts of this clonotype. The J gene is TRBJ2-1, the V gene TRBV20-1; 8 bases map to TRBD2. The CDR3 consists of 14 residues. CDR1 and CDR2 (germline): DFQATT, SNEGSKA (reference sequence). Trimming took 7 bases from V and 2 from J; bases not matched to a gene: 7. This chain's CDR3 is CSVPPGLAYNEQFF. As DNA, the CDR3 is TGCAGTGTACCCCCGGGACTAGCCTACAATGAGCAGTTCTTC.

V and J are TRBV12-5 and TRBJ1-2; TRBD1 might be the D (5 bases). Trimming cost V 5 bases and J 7 bases, with 17 bases left between them. The CDR3 spans 14 residues. The germline V gene has CDR1 LGHNT and CDR2 FRNRAP. The CDR3 sequence: CASGTTDGRGGYTF. CDR3 coding DNA: TGTGCTAGTGGTACGACGGACGGGAGGGGTGGCTACACCTTC.

This clonotype was recorded a few times. The chain recombines TRBV20-1 with TRBJ1-2; no firm D call. Per germline, CDR1 DFQATT and CDR2 SNEGSKA (reference sequence). CDR3 length: 13 amino acids. With 4 bases removed from V and 3 bases from J, the gap between germline ends came to 12 bases. CDR3 DNA sequence: TGCAGTGCTACTGGGAGGCGACACTATGGCTACACCTTC. This translates into CSATGRRHYGYTF.

This clonotype came up a few times. The chain couples TRBV11-2 to TRBJ2-7, with 7 bases lining up with TRBD2. The germline V gene has CDR1 SGHAT and CDR2 FQNNGV. This CDR3 spans 19 amino acids. With 5 bases clipped from V and 3 bases from J, the junction kept 22 bases outside the gene matches. The CDR3 spells CASSPWTERLAPILYEQYF. Here the CDR3 DNA reads TGTGCCAGCAGCCCCTGGACCGAAAGACTAGCCCCTATCCTCTACGAGCAGTACTTC.

The genes are TRBV18 and TRBJ2-7; 10 nucleotides line up with TRBD1. The CDR3 runs to 16 residues. Trimming at V came to 1 base and at J to 1 base, leaving 4 bases not matched to a gene. The germline CDR1 and CDR2 sequences are KGHSH and LQKENI. For the CDR3, the DNA is TGTGCCAGCTCACCACTCGGACAGGGGGGGTCCTACGAGCAGTACTTC. This encodes CASSPLGQGGSYEQYF.

V and J are TRBV7-2 and TRBJ2-5; D is unclear. This CDR3 spans 14 amino acids. With 1 base removed from V and 1 base from J, the gap between germline ends came to 7 bases. The germline gives CDR1 SGHTA, CDR2 FQGNSA. In DNA form, the CDR3 reads TGTGCCAGCAGCTTAGGAGTCCCCCAAGAGACCCAGTACTTC. Amino acids: CASSLGVPQETQYF.

This clonotype was observed at least ten times. The V call is TRBV5-5, the J call TRBJ2-1; 11 positions agree with TRBD2. Trimming cost V 2 bases and J 12 bases; bases outside gene matches: 13. CDR3 size: 16 residues. Per the germline V gene, CDR1 is SGHKS and CDR2 is YYEKEE (reference sequence). The chain's CDR3 is CASSFGSGTSGRGQFF. The CDR3 nucleotides read TGTGCCAGCAGCTTTGGGTCCGGGACTAGCGGCCGAGGGCAGTTCTTC.

In this sample, this clonotype turned up a few times. CDR3 nucleotide sequence: TGTGCCAGCAGCCAAACAGGGGGCGGGTTCTATGGCTACACCTTC. It translates to CASSQTGGGFYGYTF. The chain has TRBV6-5 and TRBJ1-2; TRBD1 matches 9 bases. This CDR3 has 15 residues. Germline V lookup: CDR1 MNHEY, CDR2 SVGAGI. Unmatched junction bases numbered 9, after V lost 6 bases and J lost 4 bases.

This clonotype came up a few times. The chain is built from TRBV6-1 and TRBJ1-5; D remains unclear. Germline V lookup: CDR1 MNHNS, CDR2 SASEGT. The CDR3 is 10 residues long. The V gene lost 6 bases and the J gene lost 11 bases, with 8 bases spanning the gap. The CDR3, as DNA: TGTGCCAGCAGGGACGTGGCCCAGCATTTT. Residues: CASRDVAQHF.

This chain connects TRBV10-3 to TRBJ2-7; the D gene is possibly TRBD2 (7 bases). The V gene lost 6 bases and the J gene lost 2 bases, with 26 bases spanning the gap. The CDR3 has 18 residues. The germline gives CDR1 ENHRY, CDR2 SYGVKD. CDR3 nucleotide sequence: TGTGCCATCAGCGAAGGGGGGAGGGGCCACCCAAGCCCCTACGAGCAGTACTTC. It yields the protein CAISEGGRGHPSPYEQYF.

This clonotype was observed many times. CDR3 protein: CASSLRQGQETQYF. CDR3 nucleotide sequence: TGCGCCAGCAGCTTGCGACAGGGACAAGAGACCCAGTACTTC. This chain connects TRBV5-1 to TRBJ2-5; 7 bases are shared with TRBD1. The CDR3 has 14 residues. V lost 1 base and J lost 2; bases outside the gene matches: 2. CDR1 and CDR2 (germline): SGHRS, YFSETQ. Variable domain in full (rest from reference TRBV5-1 and TRBJ2-5): KAGVTQTPRYLIKTRGQQVTLSCSPISGHRSVSWYQQTPGQGLQFLFEYFSETQRNKGNFPGRFSGRQFSNSRSEMNVSTLELGDSALYLCASSLRQGQETQYFGPGTRLLVL.

This chain links TRBV7-2 with TRBJ1-4; TRBD1 matches 10 bases. With V trimmed by 2 bases and J by 7 bases, 7 bases remained unmatched. The germline V gene has CDR1 SGHTA and CDR2 FQGNSA. CDR3 size: 16 residues. The CDR3: CASSLRGQGRAEKLFF. The CDR3 DNA follows: TGTGCCAGCAGCTTAAGGGGACAGGGGCGCGCTGAAAAACTGTTTTTT.

This clonotype came up a few times. CDR3 protein: CASSSLQMTGEQFF. The CDR3 DNA reads as TGTGCCAGCAGCTCCTTACAAATGACCGGGGAGCAGTTCTTC. The chain employs TRBV11-2 and TRBJ2-1; no clear D gene. V was cut by 4 bases and J by 10 bases, with 17 bases left in between. There are 14 residues in the CDR3. Germline values: CDR1 SGHAT, CDR2 FQNNGV.

The chain has TRBV7-9 and TRBJ1-2, with TRBD1 identical over 10 bases. With V trimmed by 5 bases and J by 2 bases, 5 bases remained unmatched. Looked up from germline, CDR1 is SEHNR and CDR2 is FQNEAQ (reference sequence). This CDR3 has 15 residues. CDR3 sequence: CASSPMTGGNYGYTF. The CDR3 DNA sequence: TGTGCCAGCAGCCCAATGACAGGGGGCAACTATGGCTACACCTTC.

This clonotype has at least ten counts. The chain carries TRBV12-3 or TRBV12-4 and TRBJ1-1; tentatively, D is TRBD1 (5 bases). Between the trimmed V and J ends, which lost 6 bases and 10 bases, there was a span of 15 bases. There are 12 residues in the CDR3. The CDR3 DNA reads as TGTGCCAGCAGGTTTGGGACCGCGCGAGCTTTCTTT. Encoded protein: CASRFGTARAFF.

This chain links TRBV6-5 with TRBJ2-1, with 11 nucleotides matching TRBD2. Germline V lookup: CDR1 MNHEY, CDR2 SVGAGI. V lost 4 bases to trimming and J lost 4 bases; unmatched junction nucleotides: 3. CDR3 length: 15 amino acids. The CDR3 DNA reads TGTGCCAGCAGTTCACTAGCGGGGGAGTACAATGAGCAGTTCTTC. Translation: CASSSLAGEYNEQFF.

This clonotype was counted only a few times. V usage is TRBV7-8 and J usage is TRBJ1-5; D remains unclear. V was pared by 4 bases and J by 0 bases, with 16 bases between. This CDR3 is 17 amino acids long. CDR1 SGHVS and CDR2 FQNEAQ come from the germline V gene. The CDR3 nucleotides are TGTGCCAGCAGCTCGGAGTCCAGACGCCTTAGCAATCAGCCCCAGCATTTT. Its protein product is CASSSESRRLSNQPQHF.